Listed here are 8 T cell receptor beta chains from one sample, sequenced in a study of regulatory T cells in long-lasting Graves disease. Described time point: newly diagnosed GD, antithyroid drugs for less than 3 months. RNA isolated from PBMCs was used to make the TCR library. Building the TCR beta libraries relied on iRepertoire HTBI primers, and CDR3 regions underwent Arm-PCR. MiXCR was run by TCRdb on the multiplex PCR reads, yielding one entry per CDR3 protein. The top ten clones hold approximately 9.3% of a sample with roughly 500,000 distinct CDR3 sequences, approximately 13% of them seen once. These data are also associated with another study on T cells in Graves' hyperthyroidism and ophthalmopathy.

The source material was peripheral blood mononuclear cells (PBMCs), sampled at new diagnosis, from a patient treated with antithyroid drugs. These receptor sequences come from a man aged 25 to 40 with Graves disease.

This clonotype appeared a few times. This chain uses TRBV19 with TRBJ1-5, with D maybe TRBD1 (6 bases). The V gene lost 4 bases and the J gene lost 0 bases, with 16 bases spanning the gap. The germline gives CDR1 LNHDA, CDR2 SQIVND (reference sequence). CDR3 length equals 17 residues. DNA for the CDR3: TGTGCCAGTAGTACACATCCGGACAGATATAGCAATCAGCCCCAGCATTTT. Protein sequence: CASSTHPDRYSNQPQHF. Together with reference TRBV19 and TRBJ1-5, the CDR3 gives the full variable domain: DGGITQSPKYLFRKEGQNVTLSCEQNLNHDAMYWYRQDPGQGLRLIYYSQIVNDFQKGDIAEGYSVSREKKESFPLTVTSAQKNPTAFYLCASSTHPDRYSNQPQHFGDGTRLSIL.

The DNA of the CDR3 is TGTGCCAGCAGTGAATCAGGGGGCCGGGACGAGCAGTACTTC. This encodes CASSESGGRDEQYF. The chain carries TRBV2 and TRBJ2-7; 8 nucleotides line up with TRBD1. There are 14 residues in the CDR3. Germline V lookup: CDR1 SNHLY, CDR2 FYNNEI. The trim removed 2 bases at V and 5 bases at J, leaving 5 bases unmatched.

This clonotype was seen ten or more times. The V and J genes are TRBV11-3 and TRBJ1-4, with D possibly being TRBD1 (6 bases). Between the trimmed V and J ends, which lost 10 bases and 2 bases, there was a span of 20 bases. The CDR3 is made up of 16 amino acids. Per germline, CDR1 SGHNT and CDR2 YENEEA. The CDR3 nucleotides are TGTGCCACTCGGTCGGGGGCAAAGACTACTAATGAAAAACTGTTTTTT. It encodes CATRSGAKTTNEKLFF.

This clonotype has a handful of counts. The chain carries TRBV5-1 and TRBJ2-1; D is possibly TRBD1 or TRBD2 (5 bases each). The CDR3 totals 14 residues. V was cut by 6 bases and J by 6 bases, with 16 bases left in between. Germline assignment: CDR1 SGHRS and CDR2 YFSETQ. DNA for the CDR3: TGCGCCAGCAATTTGGGGGAGTCAGGCAATGAGCAGTTCTTC. Protein product: CASNLGESGNEQFF.

The V call is TRBV2, the J call TRBJ2-3; TRBD2 matches 7 bases. In germline, CDR1 is SNHLY, CDR2 FYNNEI. After removal of 7 bases from V and 5 bases from J, the junction contained 6 bases not matched to a gene. This CDR3 comprises 13 residues. CDR3 nucleotides: TGTGCCAGCAACGCGGGAGACAAAGATACGCAGTATTTT. Its translation is CASNAGDKDTQYF.

This clonotype was detected only a few times. The gene calls are TRBV6-1 and TRBJ1-5; D is uncertain. Trimming left V 0 bases short and J 0 bases short, with 3 bases between. Germline V gene data show CDR1 as MNHNS and CDR2 as SASEGT. This CDR3 is 14 amino acids long. CDR3 sequence (DNA): TGTGCCAGCAGTGAAGCGATTAGCAATCAGCCCCAGCATTTT. Protein sequence: CASSEAISNQPQHF.

This clonotype was counted at least ten times. The V gene is TRBV12-3 or TRBV12-4, the J gene TRBJ2-1; 10 bases are a match to TRBD1. The J segment lost 5 bases and the V segment lost 6 bases, leaving 7 bases of the junction unmatched. This CDR3 has 15 amino acids. The chain's CDR3 is CASSRGQGNDNEQFF. The CDR3 DNA sequence: TGTGCCAGCAGCCGGGGACAGGGGAACGACAATGAGCAGTTCTTC.

This chain uses TRBV20-1 with TRBJ2-1, with unresolved D. Germline V gene data show CDR1 as DFQATT and CDR2 as SNEGSKA (reference sequence). V was pared by 6 bases and J by 13 bases, with 16 bases between. CDR3 length: 11 residues. CDR3 coding DNA: TGCAGTGCCGGGCGACAAGAGACCCAGTTCTTC. Encoded protein: CSAGRQETQFF.